Included here is one T cell receptor (beta chain) sequence, with context. Its antigen is still unknown. The data belong to a study of OX40 agonist ivuxolimab in advanced cancers. The overall study: Patients were infused with ivuxolimab every 2 weeks at 0.01 to 10 mg/kg. People in dose escalation had one of these cancers: hepatocellular carcinoma, melanoma, renal cell or head and neck cancer. Notes on the study in general: In the 0.1-3.0 mg/kg groups, partial responders showed among the lowest expansion.

Any history of autoimmune disease or systemic immunosuppression disqualified patients. The method was immunoSEQ multiplex PCR; TCRdb's version includes in-frame clones alone and lacks a portion of them. The sample records approximately 84,000 clones, just over 90% being singletons. Trimming removed 2 bases at V and 10 bases at J, with 9 bases between. This CDR3 region has 11 residues. Germline CDR1 reads SGHDT; CDR2 reads YYEEEE. The chain recombines TRBV5-6 with TRBJ2-5; D gene ambiguous. This sequence was found in an adult with an advanced solid tumor such as melanoma, head and neck, liver or kidney cancer. Sequenced here: CD4+ or CD8+ T cells sorted from blood, sampled in a trial of the OX40 agonist ivuxolimab. The CDR3 sequence is CASSFGHYQYF. The CDR3, as DNA: TGTGCCAGCAGCTTTGGCCACTACCAGTACTTC.